This T cell receptor beta chain stems from a study of blood T cells in healthy people across ages. Germline assignment: CDR1 MDHEN and CDR2 SYDVKM. Trimming removed 5 bases from V and 4 bases from J, with 12 bases in between. This CDR3 contains 14 residues. A second about 6 to 12 cycle PCR used barcoded and J-beta primers. TCRdb recomputed calls from the 5' RACE reads with MiXCR, one row per CDR3 protein. The table includes some 640,000 distinct CDR3 sequences, around 45% detected once. This clonotype has just a few counts. The rearrangement joins TRBV28 to TRBJ2-1; weak D call: TRBD2 (6 bases). The sample taken for sequencing was blood. This receptor was taken from a woman in her sixties in good health. CDR3 DNA: TGTGCCAGCAGTAGGCTAGCGCTTTACAATGAGCAGTTCTTC. This encodes CASSRLALYNEQFF.